The text below deals with one T cell receptor (beta chain). The antigen remains unidentified. The entry originates in a study of metastatic and nonmetastatic thyroid tumors. Study at large: Peripheral blood and tumor or nodule samples from malignant and benign thyroid patients were compared.

Authors' data handling: Built for papillary thyroid cancer, a distant-metastasis classifier drew on CDR3 differences across clinicopathological groups. Via MiXCR, TCRdb re-called the PCR reads. These V and J calls rely on TCRdb rather than the paper's analysis. This sample has some 11,000 clones; 25% to 35% occur once, and the top ten carry 16%. From germline, CDR1 is SGHAT and CDR2 FQDESV (reference sequence). This CDR3 is built from 15 residues. V gave up 4 bases and J gave up 2 bases, with 13 bases separating them. Before thyroid surgery, none of the patients had received any treatment. General observations from the study: It was reported that TCR beta diversity was significantly higher in malignant thyroid tumors than benign nodules, in blood and tumor.

J is TRBJ2-3 and V is TRBV11-1; the D is unclear. The receptor's source is a female donor with papillary thyroid cancer or a benign thyroid nodule (not recorded which). Some clones in this sample may be carry-over from other donors' samples. Source material: tumor tissue. The CDR3 nucleotides are TGTGCCAGCAGCTCCTGGGATGTAGTCACAGATACGCAGTATTTT. Translating it yields CASSSWDVVTDTQYF.